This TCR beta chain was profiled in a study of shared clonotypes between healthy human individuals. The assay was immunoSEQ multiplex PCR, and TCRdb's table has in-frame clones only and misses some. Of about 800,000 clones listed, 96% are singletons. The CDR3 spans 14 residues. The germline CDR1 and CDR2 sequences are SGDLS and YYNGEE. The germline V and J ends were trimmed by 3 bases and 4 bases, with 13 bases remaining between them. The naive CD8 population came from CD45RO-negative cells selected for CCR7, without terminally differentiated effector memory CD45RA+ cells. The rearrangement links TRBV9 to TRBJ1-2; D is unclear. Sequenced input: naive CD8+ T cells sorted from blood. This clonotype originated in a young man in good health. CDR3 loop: CASSAGSPLYGYTF. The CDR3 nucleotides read TGTGCCAGCAGCGCGGGCAGCCCACTCTATGGCTACACCTTC.